The sequence of this T cell receptor (beta chain) was determined in a study of cytomegalovirus exposure and HLA in healthy donors. With 60 Vbeta and 13 Jbeta primers, the PCR was carried out. TCRdb's table, derived via immunoSEQ multiplex PCR, lists solely in-frame clones and lacks some. There are around 130,000 clones in the sample; approximately 78% occur only once, and around 6.4% lies in the top ten. CDR3 length: 14 residues. The V gene end was trimmed by 3 bases and the J gene end by 4 bases; junction bases not matched to a gene: 2. Germline lookup yields CDR1 KGHSH and CDR2 LQKENI. The rearrangement uses TRBV18 and TRBJ2-7; 11 nucleotides align to TRBD1. The clonotype comes from a woman aged 40 to 50 in good health and CMV-seropositive. Sequenced material: PBMCs. CDR3 sequence: CASSPDRGHYEQYF. Here the CDR3 DNA reads TGTGCCAGCTCACCGGACAGGGGGCATTACGAGCAGTACTTC.